This T cell receptor beta chain was identified in a study of blood T cell repertoires in COVID-19. Germline V gene lookup returns CDR1 KGHSH and CDR2 LQKENI. J gave up 6 bases and V 3 bases, and 4 bases lay outside the gene matches. CDR3 length: 14 residues. Produced via immunoSEQ multiplex PCR; TCRdb's table is partial and in-frame only. The table includes around 160,000 clones, around 90% detected once. The source material was peripheral blood. This sequence originates from a man aged 60 to 69 with acute or convalescent COVID-19. The chain joins TRBV18 to TRBJ1-5; TRBD1 matches at 8 bases. CDR3 region: CASSPQGQGQPQHF. For the CDR3, the DNA is TGTGCCAGCTCACCCCAAGGACAGGGTCAGCCCCAGCATTTT.